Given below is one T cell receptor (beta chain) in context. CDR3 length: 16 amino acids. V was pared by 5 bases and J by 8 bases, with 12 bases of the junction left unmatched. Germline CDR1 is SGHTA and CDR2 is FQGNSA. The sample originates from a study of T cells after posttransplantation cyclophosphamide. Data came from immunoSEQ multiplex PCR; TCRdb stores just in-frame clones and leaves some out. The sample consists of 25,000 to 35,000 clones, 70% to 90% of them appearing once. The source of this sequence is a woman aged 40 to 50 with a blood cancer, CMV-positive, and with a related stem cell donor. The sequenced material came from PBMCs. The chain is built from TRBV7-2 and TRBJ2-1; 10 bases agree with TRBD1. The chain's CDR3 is CASSLMPGQGIHEQFF. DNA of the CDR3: TGTGCCAGCAGCCTTATGCCGGGACAGGGGATTCATGAGCAGTTCTTC.